Presented here are 2 T cell receptor beta chains from one specimen sequenced in a study of CD8 T cells in ankylosing spondylitis. Notes on the study in general: What seemed typical of ankylosing spondylitis blood was a TCR beta motif built from about 8 highly homologous variants.

These TCRs' antigens remain unknown. TCRdb independently ran MiXCR on the 5' RACE reads; one entry per CDR3 protein. The data contain more than 650,000 distinct CDR3 sequences, roughly 12% of them singletons. Sequencing input: blood, either unsorted or a sorted T cell fraction (not recorded which). These TCRs come from a male donor with ankylosing spondylitis.

This clonotype was seen a handful of times. This chain links TRBV5-1 with TRBJ2-2; 7 bases fit TRBD2. The germline gives CDR1 SGHRS, CDR2 YFSETQ. The CDR3 consists of 19 residues. Trimming at V came to 1 base and at J to 0 bases, leaving 12 bases not matched to a gene. The CDR3 coding sequence is TGCGCCAGCAGCTTGTATAGCGCTAGCGGAGCTGCGAACACCGGGGAGCTGTTTTTT. Translated: CASSLYSASGAANTGELFF.

This clonotype has just a few counts. This chain joins TRBV28 and TRBJ2-3; no clear D gene. This CDR3 has 12 residues. Looked up from germline, CDR1 is MDHEN and CDR2 is SYDVKM. Trimming took 8 bases from V and 2 from J, leaving 8 bases between them. The CDR3 DNA reads as TGTGCCAGCGGATTTACCACAGATACGCAGTATTTT. Residues: CASGFTTDTQYF.